A single T cell receptor (beta chain) is shown here with its context. Its antigen is currently unknown. The CDR3 loop spans 15 amino acids. Germline CDR1 and CDR2: MNHEY and SVGEGT. Trimming cost V 5 bases and J 4 bases; bases outside gene matches: 5. Primers used in a second PCR of about 6 to 11 cycles were a sample-barcoded 5' primer and a J-beta primer mix. TCRdb analysed the 5' RACE reads with MiXCR anew, one entry per CDR3 protein. The sample records some 780,000 distinct CDR3 sequences, more than 50% being singletons. This entry comes from a study of blood T cells in healthy people across ages. Each donor had around 11 milliliters of peripheral blood drawn. Each sample used at least 6 million PBMCs. General study results and limits: Correlation between TCR beta diversity and naive T cell percentage was strong. Nothing was known about donor CMV status, and this possibly confounded expanded clonotype changes.

The gene calls are TRBV6-2 or TRBV6-3 and TRBJ2-5; 12 positions agree with TRBD1. Source material: blood. The source is a man aged 40-50 years in good health. The CDR3, as DNA: TGTGCCAGCAGTAATCCGGGACAGGGGGCAGAGACCCAGTACTTC. It codes for CASSNPGQGAETQYF.